These T cell receptor beta chains were read from a single sample in a study of post-analysis software for immune sequencing data. TCRdb reprocessed the PCR reads via MiXCR and lists one record per CDR3 protein. The sample has hundreds of thousands of distinct CDR3 sequences, roughly 50% seen once. Sequenced: blood. The receptors derive from a girl between 10 and 17 years old with multiple sclerosis. Both conserved end residues are part of each CDR3. A D gene is named only where the DNA matches it firmly. Clone size is stated in some rows and not others, as once, few, many or a class when expanded.

TRBD2 NA TRBJ2-1 TRBV5-1 TGCGCCAGCAGCTTGTGGTCTAGCGGGGGGGCTAATGAGCAGTTCTTC CASSLWSSGGANEQFF
NA few TRBJ2-7 TRBV7-9 TGTGCCAGCAGCTTAGCAGGCAGGGTTTACGAGCAGTACTTC CASSLAGRVYEQYF
NA NA TRBJ2-7 TRBV18 TGTGCCAGCTCATTATTTTCCGGGCTCCCGGGGGAGCAGTACTTC CASSLFSGLPGEQYF
TRBD1 once TRBJ2-7 TRBV7-9 TGTGCCAGCAGTCTCTTCAGTAGCAGGGGGTACGAGCAGTACTTC CASSLFSSRGYEQYF
TRBD1 NA TRBJ2-4 TRBV7-9 TGTGCCAGCAGCTCAAGACAGGGGAAAAACATTCAGTACTTC CASSSRQGKNIQYF
TRBD1 NA TRBJ2-7 TRBV7-2 TGTGCCAGCGGGGACAGTACTACCTACGAGCAGTACTTC CASGDSTTYEQYF
NA NA TRBJ2-1 TRBV11-2 TGTGCCAGCAGCTATCCTGGGGCCTGGGGTGAGCAGTTCTTC CASSYPGAWGEQFF
NA NA TRBJ2-6 TRBV5-1 TGCGCCAGCAGAGAGGGAGCTGGGGCCAACGTCCTGACTTTC CASREGAGANVLTF
NA few TRBJ1-1 TRBV3-1 TGTGCCAGCAGGTTCCTCTCTTGGGAGAACACTGAAGCTTTCTTT CASRFLSWENTEAFF
NA NA TRBJ2-5 TRBV30 TGTGCCTGGAGCAAAGTCCGCGACTGGGAGACCCAGTACTTC CAWSKVRDWETQYF
TRBD1 NA TRBJ2-5 TRBV12-3/TRBV12-4 TGTGCCAGCAGGACAGGGGGAGGGACCCAGTACTTC CASRTGGGTQYF
NA NA TRBJ2-5 TRBV12-3/TRBV12-4 TGTGCCAGCAGTTTATGGGAAGGGAGGGAGACCCAGTACTTC CASSLWEGRETQYF
NA once TRBJ1-5 TRBV10-3 TGTGCCATCAGTGCTCAGATCAATCAGCCCCAGCATTTT CAISAQINQPQHF
NA few TRBJ1-5 TRBV6-1 TGTGCCAGCAGTGAAGCGCCTAACAGGGCTGGTCAGCCCCAGCATTTT CASSEAPNRAGQPQHF
NA few TRBJ2-1 TRBV9 TGTGCCAGCAGCGTAACTTCGGCTAGTGCTGAGCAGTTCTTC CASSVTSASAEQFF
NA NA TRBJ2-7 TRBV21-1 TGTGCCAGCAGCAAAGTAAGGAACAGCTACAATGAGCAGTACTTC CASSKVRNSYNEQYF
TRBD2 few TRBJ2-1 TRBV20-1 TGCAGTGCAGGGCTAGCGGGAGCCCGATCTCATGAGCAGTTCTTC CSAGLAGARSHEQFF
NA few TRBJ2-7 TRBV3-1 TGTGCCAGCAGCCACGGACAGATTCTATTCTACGAGCAGTACTTC CASSHGQILFYEQYF
NA NA TRBJ2-7 TRBV18 TGTGCCAGCTCACCACCGAACCGGGGAATTGCGTACGAGCAGTACTTC CASSPPNRGIAYEQYF
TRBD1 NA TRBJ2-3 TRBV7-9 TGTGCCAGCAGCAGAACGAGAGGACAGGGGATGACAGATACGCAGTATTTT CASSRTRGQGMTDTQYF
NA NA TRBJ2-7 TRBV5-1 TGCGCCAGCAGAAAACAGGACTACGAGCAGTACTTC CASRKQDYEQYF
TRBD2 few TRBJ2-7 TRBV6-5 TGTGCCAGCAGCCGCCCTAGCGGGAGCCCCTACGAGCAGTACTTC CASSRPSGSPYEQYF
NA NA TRBJ2-7 TRBV7-2 TGTGCCAGCAGCCCCCACAGTACTTACGCGGGAAGTCGGTACGAGCAGTACTTC CASSPHSTYAGSRYEQYF
NA NA TRBJ2-3 TRBV12-3/TRBV12-4 TGTGCCAGCAGTCCTCCCGTGATAGCGGCAGATGCGCAGTATTTT CASSPPVIAADAQYF
TRBD2 NA TRBJ2-1 TRBV20-1 TGCAGTGCTCCACAACTAGCGGACCGTGAGCAGTTCTTC CSAPQLADREQFF
TRBD2 once TRBJ2-4 TRBV14 TGTGCCAGCAGCCCCTCCGGACGGACTAGCGGGCTCCTAGCCAAAAACATTCAGTACTTC CASSPSGRTSGLLAKNIQYF
TRBD2 NA TRBJ2-5 TRBV19 TGTGCCAGTAGTAGGGACTACGCAAAAGAGACCCAGTACTTC CASSRDYAKETQYF
NA few TRBJ2-3 TRBV7-3 TGTGCCAGCAGCTTAAGCGCTAGGTCCGATACGCAGTATTTT CASSLSARSDTQYF
NA NA TRBJ2-7 TRBV21-1 TGTGCCAGCAGCAATTTAGGGGGGGCTTGGGCCTACGAGCAGTACTTC CASSNLGGAWAYEQYF
NA NA TRBJ2-3 TRBV5-1 TGCGCCAGCAGCTTGGGACGGAGCACAGATACGCGGTATTTT CASSLGRSTDTRYF
NA NA TRBJ2-7 TRBV27 TGTGCCAGCAGTTTACGGGGGACACCTATCTACGAGCAGTACTTC CASSLRGTPIYEQYF
NA NA TRBJ2-7 TRBV11-2 TGTGCCAGCAGCTTTGACACCACCTACGAGCAGTACTTC CASSFDTTYEQYF
NA NA TRBJ2-7 TRBV7-2 TGTACCAGCAGCTTAGGGGGCAGCTCCTACGAGCAGTACTTC CTSSLGGSSYEQYF
TRBD1 NA TRBJ2-3 TRBV18 TGTGCCAGCTCACCACTCCCAGGGGGCCCAGATACGCAGTATTTT CASSPLPGGPDTQYF
NA few TRBJ1-4 TRBV7-3 TGTGCCAGCAGCTTATCGGGAGGAGGAAATGAAAAACTGTTTTTT CASSLSGGGNEKLFF
NA NA TRBJ2-6 TRBV5-1 TGCGCCAGCAGCTTGGTTCGAGGTAGCGTCTCTGGGGCCAACGTCCTGACTTTC CASSLVRGSVSGANVLTF
NA NA TRBJ2-5 TRBV14 TGTGCCAGCAGTCAGCCGGGGGCCCAAGAGACCCAGTACTTC CASSQPGAQETQYF
TRBD1 NA TRBJ2-7 TRBV20-1 TGCAGTGCTCCTAGGGGGCTAGGGCCCTACGAGCAGTACTTC CSAPRGLGPYEQYF
NA NA TRBJ1-2 TRBV5-1 TGCGCCAGCAGCACGGACAGCGATGGCTACACCTTC CASSTDSDGYTF
NA NA TRBJ1-2 TRBV5-1 TGCGCCAGCGGAGGGTCGGGTGAGAACTATGGCTACACCTTC CASGGSGENYGYTF
TRBD2 few TRBJ2-5 TRBV7-6 TGTGCCAGCAGCTTAGAGGGCGGGAGGGCCGGTGAGACCCAGTACTTC CASSLEGGRAGETQYF
TRBD2 NA TRBJ2-1 TRBV3-1 TGTGCCAGCAGCCAAGCGACTAGCGGGAGATCGCATGAGCAGTTCTTC CASSQATSGRSHEQFF
NA NA TRBJ1-5 TRBV20-1 TGCAGTGCTGGAGAGGGTCTCGGCAATCAGCCCCAGCATTTT CSAGEGLGNQPQHF
TRBD2 NA TRBJ2-1 TRBV29-1 TGCAGCGCCAATAGCGGGAGAGTATACAATGAGCAGTTCTTC CSANSGRVYNEQFF
TRBD1 NA TRBJ1-2 TRBV11-2 TGTGCCAGCAGCTTAGGGACAGGGAACAATGGCTACACCTTC CASSLGTGNNGYTF
TRBD1 NA TRBJ2-7 TRBV29-1 TGCAGCGCCCTCCCGGGACAGGGCCACTACGAGCAGTACTTC CSALPGQGHYEQYF
NA NA TRBJ2-7 TRBV6-5 TGTGCCAGCAGTTTGAAGTTTACCTACAATGAGCAGTACTTC CASSLKFTYNEQYF
TRBD1 few TRBJ1-2 TRBV29-1 TGCAGCGTTGCCTATCACAGGGGCGATGGCTACACCTTC CSVAYHRGDGYTF
NA NA TRBJ2-3 TRBV12-3/TRBV12-4 TGTGCCAGCAGTCCTCCCAGGTCCCGGACAGATACGCAGTATTTT CASSPPRSRTDTQYF
TRBD2 NA TRBJ2-5 TRBV7-9 TGTGCCAGTAGCCCCACGACTAGCTCATGGGAGACCCAGTACTTC CASSPTTSSWETQYF
TRBD1 NA TRBJ2-1 TRBV24-1 TGTGCCACCAGTGATTACCAGGACAGGGGGCGATCCCCCAATGAGCAGTTCTTC CATSDYQDRGRSPNEQFF
TRBD2 NA TRBJ2-4 TRBV5-1 TGCGCCAGCAGCTTGACTAGCGGGGGGTCCAAAAACATTCAGTACTTC CASSLTSGGSKNIQYF
TRBD1 NA TRBJ1-2 TRBV12-3/TRBV12-4 TGTGCCAGCACCCCCCGGGACAGGGGCAACTATGGCTACACCTTC CASTPRDRGNYGYTF
NA few TRBJ2-7 TRBV7-2 TGTGCCAGCAGCTTACGTCTCAGGACCGCCACCCCCTACGAGCAGTACTTC CASSLRLRTATPYEQYF